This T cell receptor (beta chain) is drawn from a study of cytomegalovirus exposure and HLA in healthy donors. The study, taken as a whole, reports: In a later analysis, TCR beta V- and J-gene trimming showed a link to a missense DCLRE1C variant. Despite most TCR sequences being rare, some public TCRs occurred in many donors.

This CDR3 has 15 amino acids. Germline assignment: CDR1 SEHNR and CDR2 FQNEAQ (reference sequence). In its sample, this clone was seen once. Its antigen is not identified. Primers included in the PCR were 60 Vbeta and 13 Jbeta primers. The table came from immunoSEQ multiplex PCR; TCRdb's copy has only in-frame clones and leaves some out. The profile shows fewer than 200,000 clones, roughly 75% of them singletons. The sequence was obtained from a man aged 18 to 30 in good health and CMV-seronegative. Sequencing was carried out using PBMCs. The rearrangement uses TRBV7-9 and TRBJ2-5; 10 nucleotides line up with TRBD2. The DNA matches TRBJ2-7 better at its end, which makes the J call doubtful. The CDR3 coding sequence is TGTGCCAGCAGCCCTCCCGGGACTAGCGCTGACGAGCAGTACTTC. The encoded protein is CASSPPGTSADEQYF.